This is a list of T cell receptor beta chains from one sample in a study of blood T cell repertoires in COVID-19. Data came from immunoSEQ multiplex PCR; TCRdb stores just in-frame clones and leaves some out. The sample has tens of thousands of clones; 80% are singletons. The sequenced sample was peripheral blood. Every receptor here comes from a woman aged 80 or over with acute or convalescent COVID-19. Both conserved end residues are part of each CDR3. Each record gives: D gene, CDR3 length, clone size, J gene, V gene, CDR3 protein, CDR3 DNA. D genes are given only for firm matches. Part of the rows lack a size; the others show once, few, many or a class for expanded clones.

>NA|16|once|TRBJ2-3|TRBV9
CASSTGKRTATDTQYF
TGTGCCAGCAGCACGGGGAAACGCACGGCCACAGATACGCAGTATTTT
>NA|15|few|TRBJ1-1|TRBV3-1/TRBV3-2
CASSQGVGPGAEAFF
TGTGCCAGCAGCCAAGGGGTAGGCCCGGGGGCTGAAGCTTTCTTT
>NA|14|NA|TRBJ1-2|TRBV7-2
CASSPGPTNYGYTF
TGTGCCAGCAGCCCAGGGCCGACTAACTATGGCTACACCTTC
>NA|11|few|TRBJ2-3|TRBV29-1
CSVDRTATQYF
TGCAGCGTGGACCGGACAGCTACGCAGTATTTT
>NA|15|NA|TRBJ1-4|TRBV11-2
CASSYTWGGDEKLFF
TGTGCCAGCAGTTATACTTGGGGGGGGGATGAAAAACTGTTTTTT
>NA|14|NA|TRBJ2-5|TRBV2
CASSVDRGGETQYF
TGTGCCAGCAGTGTCGACAGGGGAGGGGAGACCCAGTACTTC
>TRBD2|13|NA|TRBJ2-7|TRBV19
CASSTLADYEQYF
TGTGCCAGTAGTACCCTAGCGGACTACGAGCAGTACTTC
>TRBD2|16|once|TRBJ2-1|TRBV5-1
CASSLRASGVYNEQFF
TGCGCCAGCAGCTTGAGGGCTAGCGGGGTTTACAATGAGCAGTTCTTC
>NA|13|NA|TRBJ2-7|TRBV18
CASSPRDAGEQYF
TGTGCCAGCTCACCTCGGGACGCGGGGGAGCAGTACTTC
>NA|14|NA|TRBJ2-1|TRBV3-1/TRBV3-2
CASSPLGTDNEQFF
TGTGCCAGCAGCCCCTTAGGCACAGACAATGAGCAGTTCTTC
>NA|14|NA|TRBJ2-2|TRBV6-5
CASERQPNTGELFF
TGTGCCAGCGAACGACAGCCGAACACCGGGGAGCTGTTTTTT
>NA|14|NA|TRBJ2-1|TRBV24-1
CATSDLTNPHEQFF
TGTGCCACCAGTGACCTTACTAACCCCCATGAGCAGTTCTTC
>NA|15|NA|TRBJ1-2|TRBV29-1
CSVVDPGEGDYGYTF
TGCAGCGTTGTTGATCCAGGGGAGGGTGACTATGGCTACACCTTC
>NA|14|NA|TRBJ2-7|TRBV6-5
CASSPRLSSYEQYF
TGTGCCAGCAGTCCGAGGTTGAGCTCCTACGAGCAGTACTTC
>TRBD2|15|NA|TRBJ2-1|TRBV7-9
CASSPSGSRYNEQFF
TGTGCCAGCAGCCCTAGCGGGAGTAGGTACAATGAGCAGTTCTTC
>NA|15|NA|TRBJ2-2|TRBV9
CASSPRGANTGELFF
TGTGCCAGCAGCCCCCGTGGGGCCAACACCGGGGAGCTGTTTTTT
>TRBD2|15|NA|TRBJ2-7|TRBV5-1
CASSAATSVSYEQYF
TGCGCCAGCAGCGCGGCGACTAGCGTCTCCTACGAGCAGTACTTC
>NA|16|few|TRBJ2-3|TRBV4-2
CASSQERLGYSDTQYF
TGTGCCAGCAGCCAAGAAAGACTAGGGTATTCAGATACGCAGTATTTT
>NA|13|NA|TRBJ1-4|TRBV4-1
CASSQSPGEKLFF
TGCGCCAGCAGCCAAAGCCCGGGAGAAAAACTGTTTTTT
>NA|15|NA|TRBJ1-1|TRBV18
CASSPRQPPNTEAFF
TGTGCCAGCTCACCACGACAGCCGCCGAACACTGAAGCTTTCTTT
>TRBD1|14|NA|TRBJ2-1|TRBV9
CASSGGTGGNEQFF
TGTGCCAGCAGCGGCGGGACAGGGGGAAATGAGCAGTTCTTC
>TRBD2|18|NA|TRBJ2-7|TRBV7-2
CASSLRFVAGGPSYEQYF
TGTGCCAGCAGCTTAAGGTTCGTCGCGGGAGGACCCTCCTACGAGCAGTACTTC
>TRBD1|14|NA|TRBJ2-2|TRBV6-4
CASRGQGAAGELFF
TGTGCCAGCAGAGGACAGGGGGCGGCCGGGGAGCTGTTTTTT
>TRBD2|17|few|TRBJ2-2|TRBV7-6
CASSLGAGRASTGELFF
TGTGCCAGCAGCTTGGGGGCCGGGAGGGCCTCCACCGGGGAGCTGTTTTTT
>NA|16|few|TRBJ2-2|TRBV18
CASSPGPGQNTGELFF
TGTGCCAGCTCACCTGGACCGGGACAGAACACCGGGGAGCTGTTTTTT
>TRBD1|14|once|TRBJ1-2|TRBV6-5
CASSRGQGSYGYTF
TGTGCCAGCAGCAGGGGACAGGGCTCCTATGGCTACACCTTC
>NA|13|NA|TRBJ1-1|TRBV11-3
CASSLGGNTEAFF
TGTGCCAGCAGCTTAGGAGGGAACACTGAAGCTTTCTTT